This TCR beta chain was retrieved from a study of blood T cells in healthy people across ages. A second PCR of roughly 7 to 11 cycles used a sample-barcoded 5' primer and a J-beta primer mix. MiXCR, run by TCRdb on the 5' RACE reads, gives a single entry per CDR3 protein. Among fewer than 2,000,000 distinct CDR3 sequences listed, almost 35% were seen once. CDR3 length equals 18 residues. The germline V gene has CDR1 SGHTA and CDR2 FQGTGA. V lost 2 bases and J lost 5; bases outside the gene matches: 8. The chain employs TRBV7-3 and TRBJ2-1, with 14 bases aligning to TRBD2. The sequence came from a woman in her 30s in good health. Sequenced: blood. Written as DNA, the CDR3 is TGTGCCAGCAGCTTATCCGGACTAGCGGGGGGTACCGACAATGAGCAGTTCTTC. Its protein is CASSLSGLAGGTDNEQFF.